Shown below are 10 T cell receptor beta chains from a single sample sequenced in a study of T cells expressing NK-cell markers. After re-calling the 5' RACE reads, TCRdb lists one entry per CDR3 protein, DNA absent. The sample totals around 100,000 distinct CDR3 sequences. The material sequenced was blood T cells: a sorted CD56 or NKG2C T cell subset, CD4+ or CD8+ T cells, or bulk PBMC T cells (not recorded which). The origin of the receptors is a woman aged 18 to 75 in good health.

This chain joins TRBV29-1 and TRBJ2-3; TCRdb outputs TRBD2, but without DNA this stays unchecked. Germline-derived CDR1 and CDR2 are SQVTM and ANQGSEA. CDR3 length: 13 residues. The CDR3 loop is CSVDGGNTDTQYF.

The chain carries TRBV4-3 and TRBJ2-1; TCRdb's assignment of TRBD2 cannot be checked, as there is no DNA. CDR3 length: 15 amino acids. Germline V gene lookup returns CDR1 LGHNA and CDR2 YSLEER. The CDR3 loop reads CASSGEGFDYNEQFF.

This chain links TRBV4-1 with TRBJ1-1; the TCRdb call, TRBD1, lacks DNA for checking. Germline V gives CDR1 MGHRA, CDR2 YSYEKL. The CDR3 contains 15 residues. The CDR3 spells CASSRRQGTNTEAFF.

The CDR3 sequence: CASSLYGQGSFGYTF. This chain joins TRBV6-1 and TRBJ1-2; as DNA is missing, the TRBD1 call by TCRdb cannot be tested. The germline V gene has CDR1 MNHNS and CDR2 SASEGT. The CDR3 has 15 residues.

V usage is TRBV12-3 or TRBV12-4 and J usage is TRBJ2-5. The CDR3 extends over 13 amino acids. The CDR3 protein is CASSARREETQYF.

The gene calls are TRBV4-3 and TRBJ2-3; TCRdb designates TRBD1, a call that cannot be tested without DNA. Per the germline V gene, CDR1 is LGHNA and CDR2 is YSLEER. The CDR3 is made up of 17 amino acids. Here the CDR3 reads CASSHSPPTSNTDTQYF.

CDR3: CASSLLEDQETQYF. The chain uses TRBV5-5 and TRBJ2-5. The CDR3 has 14 amino acids. Germline V gene data show CDR1 as SGHKS and CDR2 as YYEKEE (reference sequence).

The chain is built from TRBV5-1 and TRBJ2-3; TCRdb's D gene call, TRBD2, goes unchecked for lack of DNA. Germline V CDR1 and CDR2: SGHRS, YFSETQ. This CDR3 is 18 amino acids long. CDR3: CASSLALAGPLWGDTQYF. Based on the CDR3 plus reference TRBV5-1 and TRBJ2-3, the full variable domain is KAGVTQTPRYLIKTRGQQVTLSCSPISGHRSVSWYQQTPGQGLQFLFEYFSETQRNKGNFPGRFSGRQFSNSRSEMNVSTLELGDSALYLCASSLALAGPLWGDTQYFGPGTRLTVL.

The genes are TRBV12-5 and TRBJ2-3. The CDR3 has 12 amino acids. CDR1 and CDR2 from the germline V gene are LGHNT and FRNRAP. The chain's CDR3 is CASGQRTDTQYF.

The rearrangement links TRBV7-9 to TRBJ2-1; the D gene TCRdb calls, TRBD1, cannot be checked with no DNA. Germline CDR1 is SEHNR and CDR2 is FQNEAQ (reference sequence). The CDR3 covers 15 residues. The CDR3: CASSLVGQGFHEQFF.